This T cell receptor (beta chain) was profiled in a study of cytomegalovirus exposure and HLA in healthy donors. The primer mix had 60 Vbeta and 13 Jbeta primers. Produced via immunoSEQ multiplex PCR; TCRdb's table is partial and in-frame only. This table holds 120,000 to 150,000 clones, roughly 90% found once. This CDR3 region has 12 residues. V was trimmed by 4 bases and J by 2 bases, leaving 6 bases between them. From germline, CDR1 is SEHNR and CDR2 FQNEAQ (reference sequence). The chain couples TRBV7-9 to TRBJ2-7; no firm D call. The material sequenced was PBMCs. The receptor comes from a woman in her forties in good health and CMV-seronegative. The CDR3 region is CASSSSPYEQYF. The CDR3 coding sequence is TGTGCCAGCAGCTCCTCCCCCTACGAGCAGTACTTC.